These 12 T cell receptor beta chains were sequenced from one sample in a study of T cells expressing NK-cell markers (dated by TCRdb to 2019 to 2021). Library construction relied on 5' RACE. Sequenced using an Illumina HiSeq 2000. Following reprocessing of the reads by TCRdb, the data hold one row per CDR3 protein sequence and no DNA is available. This sample's table has entries for hundreds of thousands of distinct CDR3 sequences. The top ten clonotypes cover 3.5% to 4.5% of the sample. Sequencing was performed on blood T cells: a sorted CD56 or NKG2C T cell subset, CD4+ or CD8+ T cells, or bulk PBMC T cells (not recorded which). These receptors originate from a man between 18 and 35 years old in good health. Donor details come from another sample of the same person, matched by shared clones.

The J gene is TRBJ1-2, the V gene TRBV5-1; without DNA, the TCRdb call of TRBD1 cannot be checked. Germline CDR1 is SGHRS and CDR2 is YFSETQ. The CDR3 has 13 residues. CDR3 in amino acids: CASSPGPNYGYTF.

CDR3 amino acids: CASSYDWLGTDTQYF. The chain carries TRBV27 and TRBJ2-3. This CDR3 is built from 15 residues. CDR1 is MNHEY, CDR2 SMNVEV, per germline (reference sequence).

The chain couples TRBV25-1 to TRBJ2-1; TCRdb picks TRBD1, but there is no DNA to check that call. CDR3 length: 15 residues. Germline V lookup: CDR1 MGHDK, CDR2 SYGVNS. The CDR3 loop reads CASRETGTLYNEQFF.

The rearrangement uses TRBV29-1 and TRBJ1-2. CDR1 and CDR2 from the germline V gene are SQVTM and ANQGSEA. The CDR3 extends over 13 amino acids. The chain's CDR3 is CSVREGRDYGYTF.

The J gene is TRBJ2-7, the V gene TRBV27; TCRdb returns TRBD1, unconfirmable since there is no DNA. Germline V gene data show CDR1 as MNHEY and CDR2 as SMNVEV (reference sequence). The CDR3 loop spans 15 amino acids. The CDR3 loop is CASSRRGGNSYEQYF.

The chain combines TRBV29-1 with TRBJ2-1; no DNA is available, so the TRBD2 call from TCRdb remains unchecked. This CDR3 spans 17 amino acids. The V gene's germline CDR1 is SQVTM and CDR2 ANQGSEA. Here the CDR3 reads CSVSGTSGRVGLNEQFF.

This rearrangement joins TRBV4-3 to TRBJ2-7; TCRdb names TRBD2, which stays unverified in the absence of DNA. From germline, CDR1 is LGHNA and CDR2 YSLEER. The CDR3 is made up of 16 amino acids. This CDR3 is CASSQDQTSGNREQYF.

The rearrangement joins TRBV5-1 to TRBJ2-1; TCRdb gives TRBD2 as the D gene, but with no DNA this cannot be confirmed. The CDR3 totals 15 residues. Germline-derived CDR1 and CDR2 are SGHRS and YFSETQ. The CDR3: CASSLSGGSRNEQFF.

The chain has TRBV14 and TRBJ1-3. The CDR3 covers 14 residues. Looked up from germline, CDR1 is SGHDN and CDR2 is FVKESK. CDR3 region: CASSQENSGNTIYF.

This sequence joins TRBV12-3 or TRBV12-4 and TRBJ2-1; checking the TCRdb D call of TRBD2 is not possible without DNA. The CDR3 sequence is 15 residues long. The CDR3 sequence is CASSGLAGVSNEQFF.

The rearrangement uses TRBV6-5 and TRBJ2-5; absent DNA, TCRdb's TRBD1 call cannot be checked. Germline V CDR1 and CDR2: MNHEY, SVGAGI. CDR3 size: 17 residues. The CDR3 is CASSYPKRGAFRETQYF.

The rearrangement uses TRBV5-5 and TRBJ1-1; no DNA is available, so the TRBD1 call from TCRdb remains unchecked. Germline loops: CDR1 SGHKS, CDR2 YYEKEE (reference sequence). This CDR3 contains 13 residues. CDR3 sequence reads: CASSLGDRGEAFF.